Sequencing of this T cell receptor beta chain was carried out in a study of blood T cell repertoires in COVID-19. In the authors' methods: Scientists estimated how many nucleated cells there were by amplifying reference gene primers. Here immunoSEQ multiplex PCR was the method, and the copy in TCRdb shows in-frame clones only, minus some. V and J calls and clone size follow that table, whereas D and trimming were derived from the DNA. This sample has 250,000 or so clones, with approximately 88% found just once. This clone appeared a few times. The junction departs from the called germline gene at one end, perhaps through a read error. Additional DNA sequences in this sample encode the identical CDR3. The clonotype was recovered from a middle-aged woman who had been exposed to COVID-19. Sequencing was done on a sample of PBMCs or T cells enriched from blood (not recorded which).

The CDR3 spells CASSLRGNTEAFF. Written as DNA, the CDR3 is TGTGCCAGCAGCTTGAGGGGGAACACTGAAGCTTTCTTT. The rearrangement uses TRBV5-1 and TRBJ1-1, with D perhaps TRBD1 (5 bases). CDR3 length: 13 amino acids. Germline CDR1 SGHRS, CDR2 YFSETQ.